This T cell receptor (beta chain) originates from a study of shared clonotypes between healthy human individuals. Method: immunoSEQ multiplex PCR; TCRdb's copy keeps in-frame clones and lacks some. The sample carries over a million clones, 60% to 80% recorded once. V lost 0 bases and J lost 3, with 14 bases in between. The V gene's germline CDR1 is GTSNPN and CDR2 SVGIG (reference sequence). The CDR3 sequence is 15 residues long. Findings and caveats of the study: Generation probabilities of non-shared clonotypes were lower (relative to those shared by all four donors).

Notes on this clone: As yet, its antigen is unknown.

The receptor was derived from a man between 18 and 29 years old in good health. This chain links TRBV30 with TRBJ1-1; TRBD1 might be the D (6 bases). The sequenced sample consisted of memory CD4+ T cells sorted from blood. As for subset: CD45RA-negative fraction. The CDR3 DNA reads TGTGCCTGGAGTGTAGGGGGGGACGCAGACACTGAAGCTTTCTTT. Its protein is CAWSVGGDADTEAFF.